Below, 23 T cell receptor beta chains from the same sample are listed, as sequenced in a study of CD8 T cells in ankylosing spondylitis. Study-level findings and limits: One TCR beta motif, made up of several highly homologous variants, appeared characteristic of ankylosing spondylitis blood.

Each CDR3 protein gets one entry after TCRdb re-called the 5' RACE reads with MiXCR. Of more than 500,000 distinct CDR3 sequences detected, roughly 5.2% appear once; the ten largest clones hold approximately 4%. Their antigens remain unidentified. Source material: blood, either unsorted or a sorted T cell fraction (not recorded which). These receptors all come from a male donor with ankylosing spondylitis.

This clonotype was seen more than once but under ten times. The chain couples TRBV20-1 to TRBJ2-7; D uncertain. V lost 3 bases, J lost 0 bases, and 12 bases lay in between. Germline V gene data show CDR1 as DFQATT and CDR2 as SNEGSKA (reference sequence). The CDR3 contains 14 residues. CDR3 coding DNA: TGCAGTGCTAGTCCCCGGATGCCCTCCTACGAGCAGTACTTC. Amino acid sequence: CSASPRMPSYEQYF.

The genes are TRBV6-1 and TRBJ2-7, with 9 bases identical to TRBD1. V shed 6 bases and J 2 bases; nucleotides not matched to a gene: 5. Germline V gene lookup returns CDR1 MNHNS and CDR2 SASEGT. This CDR3 contains 14 residues. CDR3 region: CASRRTGDPYEQYF. The DNA of the CDR3 is TGTGCCAGCAGGAGGACAGGGGACCCCTACGAGCAGTACTTC.

This clonotype was detected many times. The chain is built from TRBV6-2 or TRBV6-3 and TRBJ1-6; TRBD1 might be the D (6 bases). Trimming removed 5 bases from V and 7 bases from J, with 15 bases in between. This CDR3 comprises 15 residues. CDR1 and CDR2 from the germline V gene are MNHEY and SVGEGT. CDR3 sequence: CASSRTGTRNSPLHF. In DNA, the CDR3 is TGTGCCAGCAGTCGAACCGGGACACGCAATTCACCCCTCCACTTT.

This clonotype was seen at least ten times. V and J are TRBV20-1 and TRBJ2-5; tentative D call: TRBD1 (7 bases). This CDR3 has 15 residues. The germline gives CDR1 DFQATT, CDR2 SNEGSKA (reference sequence). V was clipped by 0 bases and J by 5 bases, with 16 bases between them. CDR3 in amino acids: CSARDPGQGGETQYF. Written as DNA, the CDR3 is TGCAGTGCTAGAGATCCTGGTCAGGGGGGTGAGACCCAGTACTTC.

This clonotype was picked up many times. V gene TRBV4-2 combines with J gene TRBJ2-3; tentative D call: TRBD2 (5 bases). Germline V gene sequence: CDR1 LGHNA, CDR2 YNFKEQ. V dropped 2 bases and J dropped 0 bases, with 9 bases sitting between them. This CDR3 contains 15 residues. The chain's CDR3 is CASSQPGSSTDTQYF. CDR3 DNA: TGTGCCAGCAGCCAACCGGGGTCTAGCACAGATACGCAGTATTTT.

The sample holds a few counts of this clonotype. The CDR3 protein is CASSRRTASSYNSPLHF. The CDR3 region has the DNA TGCGCCAGCAGCCGTCGGACAGCGAGCTCCTATAATTCACCCCTCCACTTT. This chain links TRBV5-1 with TRBJ1-6, with D possibly being TRBD1 (6 bases). The germline V and J ends were trimmed by 4 bases and 0 bases, with 14 bases remaining between them. From germline, CDR1 is SGHRS and CDR2 YFSETQ. The CDR3 sequence is 17 residues long.

Many counts were recorded for this clonotype. The J gene is TRBJ2-6, the V gene TRBV7-2, with D maybe TRBD2 (6 bases). The CDR3 length is 16 residues. Trimming cost V 5 bases and J 1 base, with 12 bases left between them. Germline lookup yields CDR1 SGHTA and CDR2 FQGNSA. The CDR3 spells CASSPIGGSGANVLTF. CDR3 DNA: TGTGCCAGCAGCCCGATCGGAGGGTCTGGGGCCAACGTCCTGACTTTC.

About this clonotype: Possible read error: a much larger clone is one base away. This chain joins TRBV5-1 and TRBJ1-6, with a tentative D call TRBD1 (6 bases). The germline CDR1 and CDR2 sequences are SGHRS and YFSETQ. The CDR3 spans 15 residues. CDR3 coding DNA: TGCGCCAGCAGCTTGCAACAGGGAACCGATTCACCCATCCACTTT. This sequence encodes CASSLQQGTDSPIHF.

The V gene is TRBV11-2, the J gene TRBJ2-7; either TRBD1 or TRBD2 may supply D (5 bases each). Germline CDR1 SGHAT, CDR2 FQNNGV. V lost 6 bases and J lost 5, with 14 bases in between. There are 13 residues in the CDR3. CDR3 protein: CASRTRSGHEQYF. In DNA, the CDR3 is TGTGCCAGCAGGACTCGGTCGGGGCACGAGCAGTACTTC.

In this sample, this clonotype turned up many times. The chain is built from TRBV6-6 and TRBJ1-2; 8 bases match TRBD1. Germline loops: CDR1 MNHNY, CDR2 SVGAGI (reference sequence). J was trimmed by 6 bases and V by 4 bases; bases with no gene match: 4. The length of the CDR3 is 13 residues. CDR3 DNA: TGTGCCAGCAGTTGGACAGGGCAGGATGGCTACACCTTC. Translating gives CASSWTGQDGYTF.

The rearrangement joins TRBV7-6 to TRBJ2-1; 7 bases agree with TRBD2. The CDR3 spans 18 residues. The trim removed 0 bases at V and 6 bases at J, leaving 14 bases unmatched. CDR1 and CDR2 from the germline V gene are SGHVS and FNYEAQ. The CDR3 is CASSLAAWREKVGNEQFF. The CDR3 region has the DNA TGTGCCAGCAGCTTAGCGGCTTGGCGGGAGAAGGTGGGCAATGAGCAGTTCTTC.

The table lists this clonotype with a few counts. CDR3 nucleotide sequence: TGTGCCAGCAGTACCTACGGGCGGAACACTGAAGCTTTCTTT. Its protein is CASSTYGRNTEAFF. This chain uses TRBV2 with TRBJ1-1; no reliable D call. Deletions cut 5 bases from V and 1 base from J, with 11 bases between. Germline CDR1 is SNHLY and CDR2 is FYNNEI. CDR3 length: 14 residues.

This chain uses TRBV20-1 with TRBJ2-1; D ambiguous. Germline V gene sequence: CDR1 DFQATT, CDR2 SNEGSKA (reference sequence). The CDR3 is 16 amino acids. The ends were cut back, 0 bases at V and 0 bases at J, with 12 bases in the middle. In DNA, the CDR3 is TGCAGTGCTAGAGATCTATCGAGGAACTCCTACAATGAGCAGTTCTTC. The encoded protein is CSARDLSRNSYNEQFF.

At least ten counts were recorded for this clonotype. V is TRBV27 and J is TRBJ2-1; no reliable D call. Trimming removed 1 base at V and 0 bases at J, with 13 bases between. The length of the CDR3 is 17 residues. Germline assignment: CDR1 MNHEY and CDR2 SMNVEV (reference sequence). The CDR3 reads CASSLLSSYSSYNEQFF. The CDR3 DNA follows: TGTGCCAGCAGTTTATTGAGCAGTTACTCCTCCTACAATGAGCAGTTCTTC.

Many counts were recorded for this clonotype. This rearrangement joins TRBV4-3 to TRBJ2-2; the D is unclear. With 0 bases removed from V and 4 bases from J, the gap between germline ends came to 6 bases. CDR3 length: 14 residues. Germline-derived CDR1 and CDR2 are LGHNA and YSLEER. CDR3 sequence reads: CASSQDRVTGELFF. Written as DNA, the CDR3 is TGCGCCAGCAGCCAAGATCGCGTCACCGGGGAGCTGTTTTTT.

The gene calls are TRBV30 and TRBJ2-1; no definite D call. V was cut by 5 bases and J by 8 bases, with 10 bases left in between. Germline loops: CDR1 GTSNPN, CDR2 SVGIG (reference sequence). The CDR3 runs 11 residues. The CDR3 loop reads CAWGRSDEQFF. The CDR3 nucleotides are TGTGCCTGGGGTAGGTCCGATGAGCAGTTCTTC.

This clonotype was seen many times. The chain is built from TRBV12-3 or TRBV12-4 and TRBJ2-3; 7 nucleotides line up with TRBD1. The CDR3 has 15 amino acids. The J segment lost 2 bases and the V segment lost 3 bases, leaving 5 bases of the junction unmatched. The CDR3: CASSFLGQLTDTQYF. The CDR3 region has the DNA TGTGCCAGCAGTTTTTTGGGACAGCTCACAGATACGCAGTATTTT.

At least ten counts were recorded for this clonotype. V is TRBV4-3 and J is TRBJ2-1; D might be TRBD2 (6 bases). This CDR3 has 14 residues. Trimming took 4 bases from V and 12 from J, leaving 19 bases between them. CDR1 and CDR2 from the germline V gene are LGHNA and YSLEER. CDR3: CASSLTSGPAAQFF. CDR3 DNA: TGCGCCAGCAGCCTGACTAGTGGTCCGGCAGCGCAGTTCTTC.

This clonotype was picked up a small number of times. The chain joins TRBV6-2 or TRBV6-3 to TRBJ2-4; 7 bases match TRBD1. The CDR3 is 20 amino acids. Per the germline V gene, CDR1 is MNHEY and CDR2 is SVGEGT. The trim removed 0 bases at V and 0 bases at J, leaving 14 bases unmatched. The CDR3 region is CASSYSKGQAVSLAKNIQYF. As DNA, the CDR3 is TGTGCCAGCAGTTACTCGAAAGGACAGGCCGTATCACTAGCCAAAAACATTCAGTACTTC.

This clonotype was detected ten times or more. The chain employs TRBV7-8 and TRBJ1-4; the match to TRBD1 covers 7 bases. V lost 5 bases, J lost 10 bases, and 10 bases stayed unmatched. The germline gives CDR1 SGHVS, CDR2 FQNEAQ. The CDR3 extends over 14 amino acids. CDR3 DNA: TGTGCCAGCAGCCTCTACAGGGGTTTCGGAAAACTGTTTTTT. Amino acid sequence: CASSLYRGFGKLFF.

At least ten counts were recorded for this clonotype. The CDR3 loop reads CATSDPRTGTNEQYF. The CDR3 nucleotides read TGTGCCACCAGTGATCCTCGGACAGGGACCAACGAGCAGTACTTC. V usage is TRBV24-1 and J usage is TRBJ2-7; 8 bases fit TRBD1. V was clipped by 3 bases and J by 5 bases; unmatched bases: 8. This CDR3 has 15 residues. Germline V gene lookup returns CDR1 KGHDR and CDR2 SFDVKD.

V usage is TRBV5-1 and J usage is TRBJ2-7; 7 nucleotides line up with TRBD2. Germline V CDR1 and CDR2: SGHRS, YFSETQ. This CDR3 spans 15 amino acids. Losses at the gene ends were 1 base for V and 0 bases for J; bases not matched to a gene: 4. For the CDR3, the DNA is TGCGCCAGCAGCTTGTGGCTAGCGGACTCCTACGAGCAGTACTTC. Protein: CASSLWLADSYEQYF.

This clonotype appeared many times. This chain uses TRBV10-3 with TRBJ2-1; 11 bases match TRBD1. CDR3 size: 16 residues. Germline-derived CDR1 and CDR2 are ENHRY and SYGVKD. The V segment lost 10 bases and the J segment 4 bases; nucleotides outside the gene matches: 12. In nucleotides, the CDR3 is TGTGCCACCGCGGGACAGGGGGTCCGACTTTACAATGAGCAGTTCTTC. This gives the protein CATAGQGVRLYNEQFF.